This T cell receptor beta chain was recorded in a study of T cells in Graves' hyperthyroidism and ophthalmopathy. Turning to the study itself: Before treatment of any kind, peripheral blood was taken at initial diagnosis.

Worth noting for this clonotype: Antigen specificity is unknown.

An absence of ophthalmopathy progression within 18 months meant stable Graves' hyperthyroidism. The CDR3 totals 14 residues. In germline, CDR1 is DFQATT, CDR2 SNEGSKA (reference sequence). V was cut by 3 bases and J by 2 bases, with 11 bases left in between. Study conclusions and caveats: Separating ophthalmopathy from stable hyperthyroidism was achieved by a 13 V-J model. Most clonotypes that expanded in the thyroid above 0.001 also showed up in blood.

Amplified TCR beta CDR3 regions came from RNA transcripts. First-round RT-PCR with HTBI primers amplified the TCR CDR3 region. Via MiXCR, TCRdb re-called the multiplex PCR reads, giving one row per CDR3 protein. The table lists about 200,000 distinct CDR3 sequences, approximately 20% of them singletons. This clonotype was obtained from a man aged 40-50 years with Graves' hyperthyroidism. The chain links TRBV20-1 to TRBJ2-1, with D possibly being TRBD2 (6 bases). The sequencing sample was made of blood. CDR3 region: CSARAGSTYNEQFF. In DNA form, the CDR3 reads TGCAGTGCTAGGGCCGGGAGTACCTACAATGAGCAGTTCTTC.